The rows below give T cell receptor beta chains drawn from one sample of a study of regulatory T cells in long-lasting Graves disease. Each CDR3 protein is one row after TCRdb ran MiXCR on the multiplex PCR reads. The sample yields approximately 480,000 distinct CDR3 sequences, about 16% seen once. This sample also appeared in a second study, on T cells in Graves' hyperthyroidism and ophthalmopathy.

The specimen comprised peripheral blood mononuclear cells (PBMCs), sampled at new diagnosis, from a patient treated with antithyroid drugs. Receptors originate from a man aged 35 to 55 with Graves disease. The CDR3 runs from the conserved cysteine through the conserved F or W. Each record gives: J gene, V gene, clone size, D gene, CDR3 DNA, CDR3 protein. The D gene is left open where the match is weak. Clone sizes are given selectively: once, few, many, or a class where the clone is expanded.

J gene: TRBJ2-3; V gene: TRBV5-1; clone size: many; D gene: TRBD2; CDR3 DNA: TGCGCCAGCAGCCCGACTAGCGGGGCTCTCACAGATACGCAGTATTTT; CDR3 protein: CASSPTSGALTDTQYF
J gene: TRBJ2-5; V gene: TRBV7-9; clone size: NA; D gene: NA; CDR3 DNA: TGTGCCAGCAGCTTATCTTGGGGGGTGGAGACCCAGTACTTC; CDR3 protein: CASSLSWGVETQYF
J gene: TRBJ2-5; V gene: TRBV19; clone size: few; D gene: TRBD2; CDR3 DNA: TGTGCCAGTAGCTCAGGACTAGCGGGAGGAACGGCCCAGTACTTC; CDR3 protein: CASSSGLAGGTAQYF
J gene: TRBJ2-7; V gene: TRBV11-2; clone size: many; D gene: TRBD2; CDR3 DNA: TGTGCCAGCAGCCCGAGACTAGCGGGAGGGCCCTTCGAGCAGTACTTC; CDR3 protein: CASSPRLAGGPFEQYF
J gene: TRBJ2-1; V gene: TRBV29-1; clone size: NA; D gene: NA; CDR3 DNA: TGCAGCGTTCTTCCTGATGAGCAGTTCTTC; CDR3 protein: CSVLPDEQFF
J gene: TRBJ1-4; V gene: TRBV5-1; clone size: NA; D gene: NA; CDR3 DNA: TGCGCCAGCAGCCGGGACATTGCAACTAATGAAAAACTGTTTTTT; CDR3 protein: CASSRDIATNEKLFF
J gene: TRBJ1-1; V gene: TRBV30; clone size: NA; D gene: NA; CDR3 DNA: TGTGCCTGGAGTGGACTGAACACTGAAGCTTTCTTT; CDR3 protein: CAWSGLNTEAFF
J gene: TRBJ2-1; V gene: TRBV15; clone size: many; D gene: TRBD2; CDR3 DNA: TGTGCCACCAGCAGAGCTCCTAGCGGGAGTAACAATGAGCAGTTCTTC; CDR3 protein: CATSRAPSGSNNEQFF
J gene: TRBJ2-7; V gene: TRBV27; clone size: NA; D gene: TRBD2; CDR3 DNA: TGTGCCAGCAGGGGACTAGGCCATCACGAGCAGTACTTC; CDR3 protein: CASRGLGHHEQYF
J gene: TRBJ2-3; V gene: TRBV20-1; clone size: few; D gene: NA; CDR3 DNA: TGCAGTGCTAGTCGGCAGGGCGGCACAGATACGCAGTATTTT; CDR3 protein: CSASRQGGTDTQYF
J gene: TRBJ2-1; V gene: TRBV19; clone size: few; D gene: NA; CDR3 DNA: TGTGCCAGTAGTCGGGACATAGGCTCCTACAATGAGCAGTTCTTC; CDR3 protein: CASSRDIGSYNEQFF
J gene: TRBJ2-4; V gene: TRBV2; clone size: many; D gene: NA; CDR3 DNA: TGTGCCAGCACATTAAGGATAGTAGCCAAAAACATTCAGTACTTC; CDR3 protein: CASTLRIVAKNIQYF
J gene: TRBJ2-7; V gene: TRBV29-1; clone size: NA; D gene: TRBD2; CDR3 DNA: TGCAGCGCCTTACTAGCGGGAGGATGGGAGCAGTACTTC; CDR3 protein: CSALLAGGWEQYF
J gene: TRBJ1-2; V gene: TRBV12-3/TRBV12-4; clone size: NA; D gene: NA; CDR3 DNA: TGTGCCAGCGGATCGACAGTGTACTATGGCTACACCTTC; CDR3 protein: CASGSTVYYGYTF
J gene: TRBJ2-2; V gene: TRBV7-9; clone size: few; D gene: NA; CDR3 DNA: TGTGCCAGCAGCACCGGGCTAACGAACACCGGGGAGCTGTTTTTT; CDR3 protein: CASSTGLTNTGELFF
J gene: TRBJ2-1; V gene: TRBV29-1; clone size: few; D gene: NA; CDR3 DNA: TGCAGCGTTGACGGGGGAGGGGGAAATGAGCAGTTCTTC; CDR3 protein: CSVDGGGGNEQFF
J gene: TRBJ2-3; V gene: TRBV20-1; clone size: NA; D gene: TRBD2; CDR3 DNA: TGCAGTGCCCTAGCGGGAGCGGTGGATACGCAGTATTTT; CDR3 protein: CSALAGAVDTQYF
J gene: TRBJ2-2; V gene: TRBV7-9; clone size: many; D gene: TRBD1; CDR3 DNA: TGTGCCAGCCCTACCAGGACAGGGAACACCGGGGAGCTGTTTTTT; CDR3 protein: CASPTRTGNTGELFF
J gene: TRBJ2-3; V gene: TRBV28; clone size: NA; D gene: TRBD2; CDR3 DNA: TGTGCCAGCAGTTTATGGGAGGGACTAGCGGGAAAGGGGGATACGCAGTATTTT; CDR3 protein: CASSLWEGLAGKGDTQYF
J gene: TRBJ2-5; V gene: TRBV5-1; clone size: few; D gene: NA; CDR3 DNA: TGCGCCAGCAGCTTGGAACAGGGGACCCAGTACTTC; CDR3 protein: CASSLEQGTQYF
J gene: TRBJ2-1; V gene: TRBV12-3/TRBV12-4; clone size: many; D gene: TRBD2; CDR3 DNA: TGTGCCAGCACAGGGGCCGGAATGACACCCAATACCGGGACTAGCGGGCCATACAATGAGCAGTTCTTC; CDR3 protein: CASTGAGMTPNTGTSGPYNEQFF
J gene: TRBJ2-2; V gene: TRBV6-1; clone size: many; D gene: TRBD1; CDR3 DNA: TGTGCCAGCAGCACAGGGGGCTACGTCGGGGAGCTGTTTTTT; CDR3 protein: CASSTGGYVGELFF
J gene: TRBJ1-2; V gene: TRBV12-3/TRBV12-4; clone size: few; D gene: TRBD1; CDR3 DNA: TGTGCCAGCAGACGAGACAGGGGGCTGGGAGTGGACTATGGCTACACCTTC; CDR3 protein: CASRRDRGLGVDYGYTF
J gene: TRBJ2-3; V gene: TRBV12-3/TRBV12-4; clone size: few; D gene: NA; CDR3 DNA: TGTGCCAGCAGTCACTCGGGATCGGGTACGCAGTATTTT; CDR3 protein: CASSHSGSGTQYF
J gene: TRBJ2-7; V gene: TRBV7-9; clone size: many; D gene: NA; CDR3 DNA: TGTGCCAGCAGTTTAGGGGCCGGACCCTACGAGCAGTACTTC; CDR3 protein: CASSLGAGPYEQYF
J gene: TRBJ2-7; V gene: TRBV12-5; clone size: NA; D gene: TRBD2; CDR3 DNA: TGTGCTAGTGGTTTGTACGGGAGGTCTACCCGTGAGACTTACGAGCAGTACTTC; CDR3 protein: CASGLYGRSTRETYEQYF
J gene: TRBJ2-1; V gene: TRBV7-3; clone size: many; D gene: TRBD2; CDR3 DNA: TGTGCCAGCAGCCAAAGGGGCGGGAGGGCCTTATACAATGAGCAGTTCTTC; CDR3 protein: CASSQRGGRALYNEQFF
J gene: TRBJ2-1; V gene: TRBV18; clone size: many; D gene: TRBD2; CDR3 DNA: TGTGCCAGCTCACCGACGAGTAGCGGGAGGGCGAATGAGCAGTTCTTC; CDR3 protein: CASSPTSSGRANEQFF
J gene: TRBJ1-2; V gene: TRBV5-1; clone size: NA; D gene: NA; CDR3 DNA: TGCGCCAGCAGCTTGGCCCTAGACAGGAACAACTATGGCTACACCTTC; CDR3 protein: CASSLALDRNNYGYTF
J gene: TRBJ2-5; V gene: TRBV18; clone size: many; D gene: NA; CDR3 DNA: TGTGCCAGCTCACCACCTGAGGGGCCGGAGACCCAGTACTTC; CDR3 protein: CASSPPEGPETQYF
J gene: TRBJ2-1; V gene: TRBV2; clone size: many; D gene: NA; CDR3 DNA: TGTGCCAGCCGCCCGGACCTATACAATGAGCAGTTCTTC; CDR3 protein: CASRPDLYNEQFF
J gene: TRBJ2-7; V gene: TRBV27; clone size: many; D gene: NA; CDR3 DNA: TGTGCCAGCGGAAGCTTCGACGAGCAGTACTTC; CDR3 protein: CASGSFDEQYF
J gene: TRBJ2-3; V gene: TRBV5-6; clone size: many; D gene: TRBD2; CDR3 DNA: TGTGCCAGCAGCGCGAAGAAACTAGCGATTGAAGCAGATACGCAGTATTTT; CDR3 protein: CASSAKKLAIEADTQYF
J gene: TRBJ1-2; V gene: TRBV6-1; clone size: many; D gene: NA; CDR3 DNA: TGTGCCAGCAGTGGCGCATCGTATGGCTACACCTTC; CDR3 protein: CASSGASYGYTF
J gene: TRBJ2-1; V gene: TRBV28; clone size: many; D gene: TRBD2; CDR3 DNA: TGTGCCAGCAGTTTTCGGGGGGGTGAGCAGTTCTTC; CDR3 protein: CASSFRGGEQFF
J gene: TRBJ2-6; V gene: TRBV7-6; clone size: NA; D gene: NA; CDR3 DNA: TGTGCCAGCAGCTTCCAGGGGAATGGGGCCAACGTCCCGACTTTC; CDR3 protein: CASSFQGNGANVPTF
J gene: TRBJ1-2; V gene: TRBV12-3/TRBV12-4; clone size: few; D gene: NA; CDR3 DNA: TGTGCCAGCGGGCAAGATTCGTGGGACTACACCTTC; CDR3 protein: CASGQDSWDYTF
J gene: TRBJ2-4; V gene: TRBV20-1; clone size: NA; D gene: TRBD2; CDR3 DNA: TGCAGTGCTAGAGATGTCCTAGCGGGATTGGGGATTCAGTACTTC; CDR3 protein: CSARDVLAGLGIQYF
J gene: TRBJ2-3; V gene: TRBV5-4; clone size: once; D gene: TRBD2; CDR3 DNA: TGTGCCAGCAGCTTGGACCTTAGCGGGAACACAGATACGCAGTATTTT; CDR3 protein: CASSLDLSGNTDTQYF
J gene: TRBJ2-5; V gene: TRBV11-2; clone size: many; D gene: TRBD2; CDR3 DNA: TGTGCCAGCAGCCAAGGGGAGCGGGAAGACCGGGAGACCCAGTACTTC; CDR3 protein: CASSQGEREDRETQYF
J gene: TRBJ2-1; V gene: TRBV5-1; clone size: many; D gene: NA; CDR3 DNA: TGCGCCAGCAGCTTCGACAGGGCCGGGGGCCATGAGCAGTTCTTC; CDR3 protein: CASSFDRAGGHEQFF
J gene: TRBJ2-1; V gene: TRBV6-1; clone size: few; D gene: NA; CDR3 DNA: TGTGCCAGCGGCAAGACCGGGACGGGATACAATGAGCAGTTCTTC; CDR3 protein: CASGKTGTGYNEQFF
J gene: TRBJ2-3; V gene: TRBV5-1; clone size: NA; D gene: NA; CDR3 DNA: TGCGCCAGCAGCCTGGACTGGGTCGCAGATACGCAGTATTTT; CDR3 protein: CASSLDWVADTQYF
J gene: TRBJ2-7; V gene: TRBV7-9; clone size: many; D gene: TRBD1; CDR3 DNA: TGTGCCAGCAGTTCTGGGGACAGAACCTACGAGCAGTACTTC; CDR3 protein: CASSSGDRTYEQYF
J gene: TRBJ2-3; V gene: TRBV28; clone size: many; D gene: TRBD2; CDR3 DNA: TGTGCCAGCAGTACCATCGGAGCGGGAGGTTGGGCAGATACGCAGTATTTT; CDR3 protein: CASSTIGAGGWADTQYF
J gene: TRBJ2-5; V gene: TRBV2; clone size: many; D gene: TRBD2; CDR3 DNA: TGTGCCAGCAGCGGGACTAGCGGGACCCGCTTACGTGAGGAGACCCAGTACTTC; CDR3 protein: CASSGTSGTRLREETQYF
J gene: TRBJ2-1; V gene: TRBV6-6; clone size: few; D gene: NA; CDR3 DNA: TGTGCCAGCAGTTACTTCTCTCCGCAGGGGAAACCTAGCTCCTACAATGAGCAGTTCTTC; CDR3 protein: CASSYFSPQGKPSSYNEQFF
J gene: TRBJ2-2; V gene: TRBV30; clone size: many; D gene: NA; CDR3 DNA: TGTGCCTGGAGTGGGTGGAACACCGGGGAGCTGTTTTTT; CDR3 protein: CAWSGWNTGELFF
J gene: TRBJ1-2; V gene: TRBV11-2; clone size: many; D gene: TRBD1; CDR3 DNA: TGTGCCAGCAGCTCGACAGGGGGCAGTAACTATGGCTACACCTTC; CDR3 protein: CASSSTGGSNYGYTF
J gene: TRBJ1-1; V gene: TRBV7-2; clone size: NA; D gene: NA; CDR3 DNA: TGTGCCAGCAGTTCCCGAATTAACCGGGATGATCGCGCTTTCTTT; CDR3 protein: CASSSRINRDDRAFF
J gene: TRBJ1-5; V gene: TRBV15; clone size: few; D gene: TRBD1; CDR3 DNA: TGTGCCACCAGCAGATCGGACAGGTTCAATCAGCCCCAGCATTTT; CDR3 protein: CATSRSDRFNQPQHF
J gene: TRBJ2-1; V gene: TRBV10-3; clone size: few; D gene: NA; CDR3 DNA: TGTGCCATCAGGGACAGCTACAATGAGCAGTTCTTC; CDR3 protein: CAIRDSYNEQFF
J gene: TRBJ2-1; V gene: TRBV27; clone size: many; D gene: TRBD1; CDR3 DNA: TGTGCCAGCAAGGCGGGACAGGGGTCCTACAATGAGCAGTTCTTC; CDR3 protein: CASKAGQGSYNEQFF
J gene: TRBJ1-3; V gene: TRBV5-1; clone size: NA; D gene: NA; CDR3 DNA: TGCGCCAGCAGCTTGGATCCCAGCTCTGGAAACACCATATATTTT; CDR3 protein: CASSLDPSSGNTIYF
J gene: TRBJ2-7; V gene: TRBV28; clone size: many; D gene: NA; CDR3 DNA: TGTGCCACACGTGGGGTAGGCGAGCAGTACTTC; CDR3 protein: CATRGVGEQYF
J gene: TRBJ1-5; V gene: TRBV30; clone size: many; D gene: NA; CDR3 DNA: TGTGCCTGGAGTGCGTCAGGGAGGCAGCCCCAGCATTTT; CDR3 protein: CAWSASGRQPQHF
J gene: TRBJ1-2; V gene: TRBV29-1; clone size: NA; D gene: NA; CDR3 DNA: TGCAGCGCGAGCCGGGACACAAGGATCTATGGCTACACCTTC; CDR3 protein: CSASRDTRIYGYTF
J gene: TRBJ2-7; V gene: TRBV6-2/TRBV6-3; clone size: NA; D gene: NA; CDR3 DNA: TGTGCCAGCACTCCCCGAATAATCTACTCCTACGAGCAGTACTTC; CDR3 protein: CASTPRIIYSYEQYF
J gene: TRBJ1-1; V gene: TRBV5-1; clone size: many; D gene: NA; CDR3 DNA: TGCGCCAGCAGCGGTTTTTTCGGGAACACTGAAGCTTTCTTT; CDR3 protein: CASSGFFGNTEAFF
J gene: TRBJ2-7; V gene: TRBV19; clone size: NA; D gene: NA; CDR3 DNA: TGTGCCAGTAGTTGGGCCTACGAGCAGTACTTC; CDR3 protein: CASSWAYEQYF